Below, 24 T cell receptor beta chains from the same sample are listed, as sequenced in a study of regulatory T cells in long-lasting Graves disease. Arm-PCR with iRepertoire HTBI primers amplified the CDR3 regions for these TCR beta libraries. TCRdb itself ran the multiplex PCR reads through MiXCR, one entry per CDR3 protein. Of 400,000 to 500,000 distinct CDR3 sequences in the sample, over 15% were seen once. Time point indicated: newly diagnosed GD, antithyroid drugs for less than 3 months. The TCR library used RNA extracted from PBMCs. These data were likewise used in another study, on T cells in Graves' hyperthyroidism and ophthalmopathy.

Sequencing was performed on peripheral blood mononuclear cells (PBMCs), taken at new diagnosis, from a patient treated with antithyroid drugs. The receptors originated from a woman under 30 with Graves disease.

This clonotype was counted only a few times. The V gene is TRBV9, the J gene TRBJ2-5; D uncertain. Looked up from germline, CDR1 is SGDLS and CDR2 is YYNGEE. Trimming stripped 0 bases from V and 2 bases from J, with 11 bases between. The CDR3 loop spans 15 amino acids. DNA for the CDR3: TGTGCCAGCAGCGTAGGGGATGAAGGGCAAGAGACCCAGTACTTC. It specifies CASSVGDEGQETQYF.

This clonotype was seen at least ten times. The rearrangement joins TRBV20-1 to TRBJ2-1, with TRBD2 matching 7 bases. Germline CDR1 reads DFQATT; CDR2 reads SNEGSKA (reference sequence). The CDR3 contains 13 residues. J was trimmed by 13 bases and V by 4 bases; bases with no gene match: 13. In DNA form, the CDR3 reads TGCAGTGCTATATCTCCATTGACTAGCTTTCAGTTCTTC. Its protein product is CSAISPLTSFQFF.

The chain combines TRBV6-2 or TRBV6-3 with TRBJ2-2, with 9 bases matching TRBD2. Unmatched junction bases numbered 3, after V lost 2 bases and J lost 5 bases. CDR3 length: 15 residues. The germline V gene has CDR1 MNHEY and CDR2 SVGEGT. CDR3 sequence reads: CASSYRLAGTGELFF. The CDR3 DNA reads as TGTGCCAGCAGTTACAGGCTAGCGGGAACCGGGGAGCTGTTTTTT.

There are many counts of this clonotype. CDR3 nucleotide sequence: TGTGCCAGCAGTAACTCCGGGACCAATGACAATGAGCAGTTCTTC. Its protein is CASSNSGTNDNEQFF. The chain is built from TRBV28 and TRBJ2-1, with D perhaps given as TRBD1 or TRBD2 (5 bases each). V was pared by 5 bases and J by 5 bases, with 16 bases between. The CDR3 totals 15 residues. Germline values: CDR1 MDHEN, CDR2 SYDVKM.

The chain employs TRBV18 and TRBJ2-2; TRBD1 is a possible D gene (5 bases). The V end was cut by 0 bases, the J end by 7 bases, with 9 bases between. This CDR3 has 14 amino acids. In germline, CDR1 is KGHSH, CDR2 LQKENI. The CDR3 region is CASSPPRVGGELFF. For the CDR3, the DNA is TGTGCCAGCTCACCACCCAGGGTGGGCGGGGAGCTGTTTTTT.

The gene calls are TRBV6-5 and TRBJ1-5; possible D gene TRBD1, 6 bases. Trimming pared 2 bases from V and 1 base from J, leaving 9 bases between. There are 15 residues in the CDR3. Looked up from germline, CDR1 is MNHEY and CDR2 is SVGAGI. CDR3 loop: CASSYTGGSNQPQHF. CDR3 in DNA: TGTGCCAGCAGTTACACCGGGGGCAGCAATCAGCCCCAGCATTTT.

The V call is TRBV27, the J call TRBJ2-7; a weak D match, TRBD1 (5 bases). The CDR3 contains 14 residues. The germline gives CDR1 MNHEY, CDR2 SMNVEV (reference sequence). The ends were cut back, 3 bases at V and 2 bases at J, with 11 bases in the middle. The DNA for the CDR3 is TGTGCCAGCAGTTTCAGGGTAGCCCCCTACGAGCAGTACTTC. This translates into CASSFRVAPYEQYF.

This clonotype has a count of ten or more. DNA for the CDR3: TGTGCCAGCAGCGACGCGTCTGACAGGGGTCAGCCCCAGCATTTT. Translated, it gives CASSDASDRGQPQHF. V usage is TRBV7-8 and J usage is TRBJ1-5; TRBD1 matches at 8 bases. Germline V CDR1 and CDR2: SGHVS, FQNEAQ. The CDR3 is 15 residues long. The V segment lost 5 bases and the J segment 6 bases; nucleotides outside the gene matches: 9.

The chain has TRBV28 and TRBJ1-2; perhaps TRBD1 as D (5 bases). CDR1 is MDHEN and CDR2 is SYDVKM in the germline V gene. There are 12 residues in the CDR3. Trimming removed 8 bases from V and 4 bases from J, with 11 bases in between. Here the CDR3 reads CASGGPLYGYTF. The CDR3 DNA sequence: TGTGCCAGCGGGGGACCGCTCTATGGCTACACCTTC.

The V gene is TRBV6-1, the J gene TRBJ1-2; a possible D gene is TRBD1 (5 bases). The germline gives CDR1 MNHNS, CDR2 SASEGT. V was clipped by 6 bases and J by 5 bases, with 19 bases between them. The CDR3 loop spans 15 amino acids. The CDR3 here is CASSKTDLQAYGYTF. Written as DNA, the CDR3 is TGTGCCAGCAGCAAGACAGACCTTCAGGCATATGGCTACACCTTC.

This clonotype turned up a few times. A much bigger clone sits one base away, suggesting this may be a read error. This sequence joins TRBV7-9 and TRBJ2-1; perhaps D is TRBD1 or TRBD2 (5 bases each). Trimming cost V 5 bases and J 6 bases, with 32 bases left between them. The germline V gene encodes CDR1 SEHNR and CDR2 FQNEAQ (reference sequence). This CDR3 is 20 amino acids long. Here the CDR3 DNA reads TGTGCCAGCAGCGATGGTAGAAGGGGAGCGTCAGCTTCTACGGGCAATGAGCAGTTCTTC. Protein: CASSDGRRGASASTGNEQFF.

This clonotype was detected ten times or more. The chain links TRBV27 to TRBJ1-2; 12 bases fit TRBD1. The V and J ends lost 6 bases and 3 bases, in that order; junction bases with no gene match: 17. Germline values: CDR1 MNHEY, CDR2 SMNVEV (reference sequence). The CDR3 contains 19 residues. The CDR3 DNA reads TGTGCCAGCAGACCGGCGGAAGGGACAGGGGGCCCCCTCCACTATGGCTACACCTTC. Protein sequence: CASRPAEGTGGPLHYGYTF.

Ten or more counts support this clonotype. This chain's CDR3 is CASRRLAGVGEQFF. The CDR3 DNA sequence: TGTGCCAGCAGGAGACTAGCGGGAGTAGGTGAGCAGTTCTTC. The V call is TRBV6-2 or TRBV6-3, the J call TRBJ2-1, with 12 bases identical to TRBD2. The V gene end was trimmed by 6 bases and the J gene end by 9 bases; junction bases not matched to a gene: 6. This CDR3 is built from 14 residues. The V gene's germline CDR1 is MNHEY and CDR2 SVGEGT.

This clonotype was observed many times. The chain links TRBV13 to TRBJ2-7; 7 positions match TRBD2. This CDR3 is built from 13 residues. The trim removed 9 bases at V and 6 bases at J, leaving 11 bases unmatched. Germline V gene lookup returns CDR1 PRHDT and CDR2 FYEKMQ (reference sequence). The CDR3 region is CASQRDPDVEQYF. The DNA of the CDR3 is TGTGCCAGTCAGCGGGACCCCGACGTCGAGCAGTACTTC.

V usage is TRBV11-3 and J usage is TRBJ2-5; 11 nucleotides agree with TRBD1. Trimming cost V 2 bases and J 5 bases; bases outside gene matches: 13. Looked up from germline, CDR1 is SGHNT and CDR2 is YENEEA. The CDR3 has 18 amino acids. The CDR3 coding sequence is TGTGCCAGCAGCTTAATTAGGGCCTCCCGGGACAGGGGGGAGACCCAGTACTTC. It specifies CASSLIRASRDRGETQYF.

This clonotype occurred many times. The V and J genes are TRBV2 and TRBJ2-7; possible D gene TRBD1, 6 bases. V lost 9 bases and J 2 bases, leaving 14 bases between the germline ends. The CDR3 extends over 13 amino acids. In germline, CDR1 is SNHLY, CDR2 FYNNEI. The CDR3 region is CASDGRDTYEQYF. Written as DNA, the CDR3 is TGTGCCAGTGATGGCAGGGACACCTACGAGCAGTACTTC.

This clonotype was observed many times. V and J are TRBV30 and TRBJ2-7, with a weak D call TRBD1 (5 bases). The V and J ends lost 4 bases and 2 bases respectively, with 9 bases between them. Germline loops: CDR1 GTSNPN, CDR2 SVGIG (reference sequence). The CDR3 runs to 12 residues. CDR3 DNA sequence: TGTGCCTGGAAAAGGGGTCCCTACGAGCAGTACTTC. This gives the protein CAWKRGPYEQYF. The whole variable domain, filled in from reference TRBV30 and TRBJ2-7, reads SQTIHQWPATLVQPVGSPLSLECTVEGTSNPNLYWYRQAAGRGLQLLFYSVGIGQISSEVPQNLSASRPQDRQFILSSKKLLLSDSGFYLCAWKRGPYEQYFGPGTRLTVT.

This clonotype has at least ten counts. CDR3 nucleotide sequence: TGTGCCTGCTCGGGACCGACAAACACTGAAGCTTTCTTT. Amino acids: CACSGPTNTEAFF. V gene TRBV30 combines with J gene TRBJ1-1; D is possibly TRBD1 (5 bases). This CDR3 has 13 amino acids. The germline CDR1 and CDR2 sequences are GTSNPN and SVGIG (reference sequence). Trimming cost V 6 bases and J 2 bases, with 13 bases left between them.

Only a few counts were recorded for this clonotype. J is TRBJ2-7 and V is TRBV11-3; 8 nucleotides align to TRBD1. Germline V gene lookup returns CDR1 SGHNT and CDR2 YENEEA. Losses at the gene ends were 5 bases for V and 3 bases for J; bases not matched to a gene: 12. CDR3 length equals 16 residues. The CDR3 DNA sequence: TGTGCCAGCAGCGAAGTTTATGGAGACAGGGGCTACGAGCAGTACTTC. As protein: CASSEVYGDRGYEQYF.

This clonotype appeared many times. The CDR3 DNA follows: TGTGCCAGCAGCTTACAGACTAGCGGGAGGGAGACCCAGTACTTC. Translating gives CASSLQTSGRETQYF. V is TRBV7-9 and J is TRBJ2-5; 13 bases line up with TRBD2. The CDR3 totals 15 residues. CDR1 is SEHNR and CDR2 is FQNEAQ in the germline V gene (reference sequence). V trimming: 2 bases; J trimming: 5 bases; junction bases outside the gene matches: 2.

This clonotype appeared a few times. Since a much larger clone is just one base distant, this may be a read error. CDR3 sequence (DNA): TGTGCCAGCAGCTTAGACGCACTACTGGGGTTATCTTTCTACGAGCAGTACTTC. This sequence encodes CASSLDALLGLSFYEQYF. J is TRBJ2-7 and V is TRBV7-9, with unresolved D. The CDR3 runs 18 residues. Trimming pared 1 base from V and 3 bases from J, leaving 22 bases between. Germline CDR1 is SEHNR and CDR2 is FQNEAQ (reference sequence).

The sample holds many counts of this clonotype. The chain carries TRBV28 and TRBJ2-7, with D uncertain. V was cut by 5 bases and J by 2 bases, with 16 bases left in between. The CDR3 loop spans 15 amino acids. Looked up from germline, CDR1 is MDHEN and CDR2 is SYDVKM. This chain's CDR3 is CASSPPGFTPYEQYF. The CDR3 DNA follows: TGTGCCAGCAGTCCCCCTGGTTTTACCCCCTACGAGCAGTACTTC.

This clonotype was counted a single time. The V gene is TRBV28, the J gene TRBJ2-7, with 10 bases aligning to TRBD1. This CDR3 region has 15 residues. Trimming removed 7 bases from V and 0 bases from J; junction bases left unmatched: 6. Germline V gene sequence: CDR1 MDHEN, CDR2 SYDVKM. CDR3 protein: CASKGGTGASYEQYF. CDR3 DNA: TGTGCCAGCAAGGGCGGGACAGGGGCCTCCTACGAGCAGTACTTC.

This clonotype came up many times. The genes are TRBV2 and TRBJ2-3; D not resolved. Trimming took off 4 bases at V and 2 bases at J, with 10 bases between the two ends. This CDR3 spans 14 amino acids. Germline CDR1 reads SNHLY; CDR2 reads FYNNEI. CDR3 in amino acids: CASSGGSSTDTQYF. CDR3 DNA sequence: TGTGCCAGCAGTGGAGGCTCGTCCACAGATACGCAGTATTTT. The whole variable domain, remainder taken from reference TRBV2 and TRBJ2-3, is EPEVTQTPSHQVTQMGQEVILRCVPISNHLYFYWYRQILGQKVEFLVSFYNNEISEKSEIFDDQFSVERPDGSNFTLKIRSTKLEDSAMYFCASSGGSSTDTQYFGPGTRLTVL.